This T cell receptor beta chain came from a study of control samples from healthy donors and cancer patients. Method: immunoSEQ multiplex PCR; TCRdb's copy keeps in-frame clones and lacks some. The sample holds around 100,000 clones, roughly nine tenths seen once. Trimming took 0 bases from V and 1 from J, leaving 5 bases between them. Germline V gene data show CDR1 as KGHDR and CDR2 as SFDVKD. CDR3 size: 14 residues. The chain links TRBV24-1 to TRBJ2-5; D remains ambiguous. The source is a woman aged 45 to 65 in good health. Sequenced input: blood. The CDR3 DNA is TGTGCCACCAGTGATTTGGGCGGCCAAGAGACCCAGTACTTC. Protein: CATSDLGGQETQYF.